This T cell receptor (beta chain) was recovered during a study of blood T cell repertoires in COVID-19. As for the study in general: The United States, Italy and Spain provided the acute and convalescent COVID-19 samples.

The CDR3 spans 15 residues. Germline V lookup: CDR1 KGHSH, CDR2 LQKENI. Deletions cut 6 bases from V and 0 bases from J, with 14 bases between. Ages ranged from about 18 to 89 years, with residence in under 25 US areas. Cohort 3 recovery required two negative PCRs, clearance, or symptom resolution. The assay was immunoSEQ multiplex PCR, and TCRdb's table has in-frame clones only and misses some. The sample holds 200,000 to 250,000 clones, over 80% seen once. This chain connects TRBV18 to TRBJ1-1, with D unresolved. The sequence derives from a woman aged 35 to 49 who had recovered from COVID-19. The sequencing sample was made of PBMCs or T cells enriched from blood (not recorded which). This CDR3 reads CASSPPNRVNTEAFF. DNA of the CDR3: TGTGCCAGCTCCCCGCCTAACCGAGTGAACACTGAAGCTTTCTTT.